A selection of T cell receptor beta chains follows, all from one sample in a study of early T cells in non-severe SARS-CoV-2 infection. TCRdb reprocessed the 5' RACE reads via MiXCR and lists one record per CDR3 protein. Among tens of thousands of distinct CDR3 sequences listed, 9.3% were seen once. Sequencing was carried out using whole blood. The origin of the receptors is an adult who was a healthcare worker with PCR-confirmed SARS-CoV-2 infection or an uninfected control (not recorded which). The conserved cysteine and the conserved F or W are not part of the CDR3 here. The size of a clone is reported for some rows only, either as once, few or many, or as a class for expanded clones.

CDR3 protein,clone size,V gene,J gene
SAALQEDIQY,few,TRBV20-1,TRBJ2-4
ASSLALWKD,few,TRBV7-9,TRBJ2-1
ASSMLTGTRAGYEQY,.,TRBV3-1,TRBJ2-7
ASSTQQGAGELL,.,TRBV19,TRBJ2-2
ASSQGFAGGLAF,.,TRBV3-1,TRBJ1-1
SACDYSSYNEQF,many,TRBV20-1,TRBJ2-1
ASSRTTAFSGNTIY,many,TRBV9,TRBJ1-3
ASSGLSSGGADEQF,.,TRBV10-2,TRBJ2-1
ASSVLAGDQETQY,few,TRBV7-2,TRBJ2-5
ASSQTPNEQF,.,TRBV3-1,TRBJ2-1
ASSFGGATEAF,.,TRBV7-9,TRBJ1-1
ASSQLRGAVGFGVF,.,TRBV3-1,TRBJ1-1
ASSQLWGQNEKLF,few,TRBV4-2,TRBJ1-4
ASSLQGTADTQY,few,TRBV23-1,TRBJ2-3
ASSTGTGISYEQY,few,TRBV12-3/TRBV12-4,TRBJ2-7
ASSAGSGVYTEAF,few,TRBV18,TRBJ1-1
AISGDRDTEAF,few,TRBV10-3,TRBJ1-1
ASSPDLANVLT,.,TRBV9,TRBJ2-6
ASSPSTNYGYT,.,TRBV7-9,TRBJ1-2
SARDRMNTEAF,many,TRBV20-1,TRBJ1-1
ASSLDAGEKLF,few,TRBV5-1,TRBJ1-4
ASSPQGEEGKLF,.,TRBV7-9,TRBJ1-4
ASSGSPGELF,few,TRBV18,TRBJ2-2
ASSSSLAGGFNEQF,.,TRBV7-8,TRBJ2-1
ASSFRTGTSSYEQY,few,TRBV5-1,TRBJ2-7
ASSLELAGNQETQY,many,TRBV7-6,TRBJ2-5
ASSARDNYEQY,few,TRBV7-9,TRBJ2-7
ASSLTAAETQY,many,TRBV3-1,TRBJ2-5
ASSVKKQSGGTTDTQY,many,TRBV3-1,TRBJ2-3
ASSLVLDRNTEAF,few,TRBV5-4,TRBJ1-1
ASGTREAQY,many,TRBV2,TRBJ2-3
ASSRPRETGNTIY,few,TRBV7-9,TRBJ1-3
ASSPSTGEGEQY,.,TRBV5-1,TRBJ2-7
ASSRQGDGYT,many,TRBV19,TRBJ1-2
ASSGSRGPNQPQH,few,TRBV3-1,TRBJ1-5
ASSPGGSKNIQY,.,TRBV5-1,TRBJ2-4
ASSPRQGDNSPLH,.,TRBV18,TRBJ1-6
ASSPDAGDSPLH,.,TRBV18,TRBJ1-6
ASSLRVAGAPIDTQY,many,TRBV13,TRBJ2-3
ASSPLGLQGNEQF,few,TRBV7-9,TRBJ2-1
ASSLGEETQY,many,TRBV7-2,TRBJ2-5